The clone carrying this T cell receptor beta chain was detected a few times. Its antigen remains unknown. TCRdb redid the calling of the reads with MiXCR, one entry per CDR3 protein. The sample shows around 81,000 distinct CDR3 sequences, roughly 40% of them seen only once. The sample is drawn from a study of T cell repertoires in cytomegalovirus infection. Background on the study: CMV epitopes in the study were HLA-C-restricted (recently identified) and HLA-B-restricted (well studied). Indicated by public TCR beta signatures were CMV infection and matching HLA type.

The study's findings and limits: Cumulative frequency (of public TCR beta family members) identified carriers of CMV plus the relevant HLA. CMV-specific TCR beta clonotypes restricted by HLA-C dominated the ex vivo response.

This receptor was obtained from a human donor in good health (CMV status not recorded). Some clones in this sample may be carry-over from other donors' samples. Material: CD8+ T cells from cultured PBMCs, obtained from culture after CMV antigen stimulation.

CDR3 protein: CASSPPGGFKTQYF. CDR3 coding DNA: TGTGCCAGCAGTCCACCGGGAGGGTTTAAGACCCAGTACTTC. This chain joins TRBV27 and TRBJ2-5; 8 nucleotides agree with TRBD2. Germline V lookup: CDR1 MNHEY, CDR2 SMNVEV (reference sequence). There are 14 residues in the CDR3. The junction had 8 bases not matched to a gene; V was cut back by 5 bases and J by 6 bases.